The clone carrying this T cell receptor (beta chain) has a handful of counts. Its antigen is not known. This sample was included in a study of beta chain features in type 1 diabetes. Whole-study context: Sorted cell examination encompassed roughly 110,000,000 cells across all samples.

The CDR3 consists of 14 residues. Germline assignment: CDR1 SGHRS and CDR2 YFSETQ. Between the trimmed V and J ends, which lost 4 bases and 2 bases, there was a span of 12 bases. Sequenced material consisted of expressed TCRB transcripts (all of the isolated RNA was reverse transcribed). Average reads for naive, central memory and regulatory T cell samples were some 3.9 million. The method was immunoSEQ multiplex PCR; TCRdb's version includes in-frame clones alone and lacks a portion of them. The repertoire includes roughly 240,000 clones, around 25% of them detected once, and 0.012% sits in the top ten. Study-wide findings and caveats: Using cDNA template may skew counts toward highly expressing activated cells. Any HLA-type effect on TCRB rearrangement remained unresolved here. Among patients with Type 1 diabetes, TCRB CDR3s were moderately but significantly shorter in every one of the four CD4+ subsets.

The TCR sequence derives from a woman in her twenties or thirties with type 1 diabetes. The rearrangement joins TRBV5-1 to TRBJ2-5; maybe TRBD1 (6 bases). Input material: naive CD4+ T cells from blood. CDR3 amino acids: CASSAGTRQETQYF. As DNA, the CDR3 is TGCGCCAGCAGCGCCGGGACACGTCAAGAGACCCAGTACTTC.